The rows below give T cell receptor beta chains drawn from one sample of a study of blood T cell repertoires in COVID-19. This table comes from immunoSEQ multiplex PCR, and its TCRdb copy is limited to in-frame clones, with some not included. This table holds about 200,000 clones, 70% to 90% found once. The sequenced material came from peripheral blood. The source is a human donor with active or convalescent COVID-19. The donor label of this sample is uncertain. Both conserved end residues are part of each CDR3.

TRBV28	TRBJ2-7	CASSLIWRQNYEQYF
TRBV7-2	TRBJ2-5	CASSSGTIKETQYF
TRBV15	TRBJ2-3	CATSRAGSAGGAPDTQYF
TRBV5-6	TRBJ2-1	CASSTGLAGDYNEQFF
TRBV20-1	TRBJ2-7	CSAPTFTEQYF
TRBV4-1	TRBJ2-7	CASSRVIAGNSYEQYF
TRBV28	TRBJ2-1	CASSFLGTGKKQFF
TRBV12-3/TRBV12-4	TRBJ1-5	CASSLNRGSTHF
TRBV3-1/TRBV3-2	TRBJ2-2	CASQLNRGLAGEGTGELFF
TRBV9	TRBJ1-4	CASSGGNEKLFF
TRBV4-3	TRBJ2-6	CASSQAQGMAGANVLTF
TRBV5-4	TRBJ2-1	CASSLGQFSYNEQFF
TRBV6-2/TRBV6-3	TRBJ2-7	CASSYLPGGYEQYF
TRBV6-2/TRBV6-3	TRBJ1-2	CASSYLAGELGYTF
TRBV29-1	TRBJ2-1	CGGLARNYNEQFF
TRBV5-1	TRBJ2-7	CASSFQGLSYEQYF
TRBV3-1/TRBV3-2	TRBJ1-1	CASSQASGEAEAFF
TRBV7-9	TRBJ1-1	CASSLKLLGQNTEAFF
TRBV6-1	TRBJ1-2	CASTDGGEGGYGYTF
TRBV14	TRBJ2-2	CASSPFRFTGELFF
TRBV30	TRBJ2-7	CAWTSMSYVEQYF
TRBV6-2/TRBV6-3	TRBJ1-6	CASSYSKWSSPLHF
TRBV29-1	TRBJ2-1	CSVGTRAGGQNEQFF
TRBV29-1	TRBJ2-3	CSVHGLAGGRADTQYF
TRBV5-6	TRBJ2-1	CASSGGGPSYNEQFF
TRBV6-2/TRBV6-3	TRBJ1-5	CASSSITGGVQPQHF
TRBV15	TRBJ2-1	CATSIVDNNEQFF
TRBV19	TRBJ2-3	CASSINPGITDTQYF
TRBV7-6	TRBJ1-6	CASSARPTHNSPLHF
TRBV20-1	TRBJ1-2	CSAGEGGYTF
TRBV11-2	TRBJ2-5	CASSLDLPAWGRGETQYF
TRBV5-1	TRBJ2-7	CASSLFDRGPYEQYF
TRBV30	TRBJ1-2	CAWSKRNGYTF
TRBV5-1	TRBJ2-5	CASSLVLAGGKETQYF
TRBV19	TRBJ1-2	CASREQSYVRYTF
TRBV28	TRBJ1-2	CASYETGRPYGYTF
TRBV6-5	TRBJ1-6	CASSYARGKWPLHF
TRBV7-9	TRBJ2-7	CASSLVRGEQYF
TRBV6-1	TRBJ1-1	CASSEGGGWRDEAFF
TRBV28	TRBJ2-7	CASSSTGGREQYF